The T cell receptor beta chain described here comes from a study of shared T cell receptors in the human thymus. This clone was seen only once. The CDR3 is made up of 15 amino acids. Germline-derived CDR1 and CDR2 are SGHVS and FQNEAQ. V was pared by 5 bases and J by 7 bases, with 6 bases of the junction left unmatched. The protocol was immunoSEQ multiplex PCR, while the TCRdb copy is restricted to in-frame clones and leaves out a portion. Among under 850,000 clones, approximately 88% were seen once, and the ten largest hold 0.0085% to 0.012%. Separately, the same data were catalogued under a study of human thymus T cells. That paper adds: Healthy Finnish infants undergoing corrective surgery for congenital heart defects provided the donor material. Thymus pieces cut out during corrective heart surgery were the tissue that was used. V and J gene usage appeared biased in thymic and blood repertoires. Reports from related research described highly overlapping thymic repertoires among unrelated individuals.

The sample taken for sequencing was thymocytes. The chain recombines TRBV7-8 with TRBJ2-1; 12 bases are a match to TRBD1. This sequence was found in a boy younger than two with a congenital heart defect. The CDR3 protein is CASSPGQGARNEQFF. The CDR3 DNA follows: TGTGCCAGCAGCCCGGGACAGGGGGCGCGAAATGAGCAGTTCTTC.